Included here is one T cell receptor beta chain sequence, with context. Its specificity is not known. The CDR3 spans 12 residues. Trimming pared 8 bases from V and 8 bases from J, leaving 18 bases between. Germline assignment: CDR1 GTSNPN and CDR2 SVGIG (reference sequence). The PCR employed 60 Vbeta primers together with 13 Jbeta primers. The method was immunoSEQ multiplex PCR; TCRdb's version includes in-frame clones alone and lacks a portion of them. The sample has roughly 67,000 clones, roughly 80% seen once. These data belong to a study of cytomegalovirus exposure and HLA in healthy donors. Study-wide results and caveats: The study labeled 164 TCR beta chains cytomegalovirus-associated. Association of a missense DCLRE1C variant with TCR beta V- and J-gene trimming was reported in a later analysis. Earlier analysis yielded a pattern in which most TCR beta V segments were productive about 87% or about 30% of the time.

Input material: PBMCs. The rearrangement joins TRBV30 to TRBJ1-2, with a possible D match to TRBD1 (5 bases). The TCR sequence derives from a woman in her 30s in good health and CMV-seronegative. CDR3 amino acids: CARLGPGGGYTF. As DNA, the CDR3 is TGTGCCAGATTAGGACCGGGGGGAGGCTACACCTTC.